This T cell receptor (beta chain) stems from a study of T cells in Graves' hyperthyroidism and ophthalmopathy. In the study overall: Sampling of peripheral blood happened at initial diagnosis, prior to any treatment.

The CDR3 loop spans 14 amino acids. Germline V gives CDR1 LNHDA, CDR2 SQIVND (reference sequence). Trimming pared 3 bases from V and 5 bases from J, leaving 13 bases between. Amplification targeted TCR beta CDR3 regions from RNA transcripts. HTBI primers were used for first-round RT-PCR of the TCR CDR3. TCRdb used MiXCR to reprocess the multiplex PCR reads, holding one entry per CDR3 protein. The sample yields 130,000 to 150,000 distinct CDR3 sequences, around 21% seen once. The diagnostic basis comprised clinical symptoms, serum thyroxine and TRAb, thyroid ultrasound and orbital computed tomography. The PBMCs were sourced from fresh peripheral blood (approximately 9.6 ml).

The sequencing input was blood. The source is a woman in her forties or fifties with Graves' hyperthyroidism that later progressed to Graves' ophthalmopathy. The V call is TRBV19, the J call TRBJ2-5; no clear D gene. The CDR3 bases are TGTGCCAGTAGTATTGGCGGAGCCGGGGAGACCCAGTACTTC. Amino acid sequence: CASSIGGAGETQYF.